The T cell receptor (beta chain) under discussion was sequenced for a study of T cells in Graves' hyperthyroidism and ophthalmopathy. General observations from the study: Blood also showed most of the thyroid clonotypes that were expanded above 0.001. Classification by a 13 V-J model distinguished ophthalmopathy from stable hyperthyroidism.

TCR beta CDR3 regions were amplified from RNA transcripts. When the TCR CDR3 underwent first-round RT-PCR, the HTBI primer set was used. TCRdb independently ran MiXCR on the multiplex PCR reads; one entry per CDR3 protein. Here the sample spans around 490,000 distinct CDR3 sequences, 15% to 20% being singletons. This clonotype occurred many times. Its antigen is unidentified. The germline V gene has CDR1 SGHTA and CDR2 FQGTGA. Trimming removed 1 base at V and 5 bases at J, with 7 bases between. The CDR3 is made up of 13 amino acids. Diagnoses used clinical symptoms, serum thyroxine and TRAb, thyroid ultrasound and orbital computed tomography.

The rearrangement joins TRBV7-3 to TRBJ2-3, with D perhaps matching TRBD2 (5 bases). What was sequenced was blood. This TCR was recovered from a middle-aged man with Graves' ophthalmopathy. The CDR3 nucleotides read TGTGCCAGCAGCTTAATGAGGGAAGATACGCAGTATTTT. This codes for CASSLMREDTQYF. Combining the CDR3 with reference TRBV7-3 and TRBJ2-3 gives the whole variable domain GAGVSQTPSNKVTEKGKYVELRCDPISGHTALYWYRQSLGQGPEFLIYFQGTGAADDSGLPNDRFFAVRPEGSVSTLKIQRTERGDSAVYLCASSLMREDTQYFGPGTRLTVL.